This TCR beta chain was captured in a study of graft-versus-host responses after intestinal transplantation. As for the study in general: Recipients uniformly received anti-thymocyte globulin induction, followed by tacrolimus and steroids for around 3 years. Study results and caveats: GvH clones surfaced in recipient marrow, some emerging earlier in ileum or blood. Across patients carrying graft-donor T cell macrochimerism, allografts held high graft-versus-host to host-versus-graft clonal ratios. Early HvG declines after transplant were associated with peak circulating GvH clone levels.

CDR3 length: 13 residues. Trimming pared 2 bases from V and 1 base from J, leaving 5 bases between. Germline-derived CDR1 and CDR2 are LGHNA and YSLEER. Intraepithelial plus lamina propria lymphocytes were released by processing graft tissue. As regards this clone: Its cognate antigen is unknown.

Clones were read by immunoSEQ multiplex PCR, and TCRdb kept only the in-frame ones, dropping some. The sample has about 15,000 clones, approximately 62% seen once. The chain employs TRBV4-3 and TRBJ1-1; D unresolved. Here the sequenced sample was ileum tissue, taken 524 days after transplant. This TCR came from a human patient who received an intestinal transplant, so some T cells may come from the graft donor. CDR3 loop: CASSQRGNTEAFF. In DNA, the CDR3 is TGCGCCAGCAGCCAAAGAGGGAACACTGAAGCTTTCTTT.